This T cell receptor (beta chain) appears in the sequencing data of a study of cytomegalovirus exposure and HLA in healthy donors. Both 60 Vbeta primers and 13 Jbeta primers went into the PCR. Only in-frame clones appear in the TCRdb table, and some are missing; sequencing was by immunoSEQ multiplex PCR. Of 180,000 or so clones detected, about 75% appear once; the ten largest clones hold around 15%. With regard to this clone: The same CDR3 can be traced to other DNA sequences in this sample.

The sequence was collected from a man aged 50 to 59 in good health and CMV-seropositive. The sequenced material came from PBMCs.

CDR3 coding DNA: TGCGCCAGCAGCTCGAGGACTAGCGGGGGAGGTACGCAGTATTTT. This codes for CASSSRTSGGGTQYF. This chain links TRBV5-1 with TRBJ2-3; 13 positions agree with TRBD2. Trimming cost V 3 bases and J 8 bases; bases outside gene matches: 6. The CDR3 consists of 15 residues. The germline CDR1 and CDR2 sequences are SGHRS and YFSETQ.